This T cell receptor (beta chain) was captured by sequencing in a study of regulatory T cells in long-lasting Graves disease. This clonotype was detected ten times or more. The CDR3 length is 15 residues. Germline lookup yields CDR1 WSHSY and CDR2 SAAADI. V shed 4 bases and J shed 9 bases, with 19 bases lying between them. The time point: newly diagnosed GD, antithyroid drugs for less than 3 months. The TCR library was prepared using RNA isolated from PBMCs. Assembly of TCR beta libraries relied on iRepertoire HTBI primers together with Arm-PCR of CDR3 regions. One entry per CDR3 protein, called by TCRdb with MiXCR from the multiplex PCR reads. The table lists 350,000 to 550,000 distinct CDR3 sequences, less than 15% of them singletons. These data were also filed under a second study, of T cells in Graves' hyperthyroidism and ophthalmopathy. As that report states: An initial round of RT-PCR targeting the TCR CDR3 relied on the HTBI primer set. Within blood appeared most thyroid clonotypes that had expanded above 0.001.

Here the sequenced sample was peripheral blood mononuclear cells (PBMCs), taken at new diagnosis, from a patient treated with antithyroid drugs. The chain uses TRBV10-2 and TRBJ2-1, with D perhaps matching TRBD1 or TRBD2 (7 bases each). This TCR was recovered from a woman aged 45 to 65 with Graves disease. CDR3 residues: CASSGSGGGTGEQFF. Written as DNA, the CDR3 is TGCGCCAGCAGTGGCTCAGGGGGAGGGACGGGTGAGCAGTTCTTC.